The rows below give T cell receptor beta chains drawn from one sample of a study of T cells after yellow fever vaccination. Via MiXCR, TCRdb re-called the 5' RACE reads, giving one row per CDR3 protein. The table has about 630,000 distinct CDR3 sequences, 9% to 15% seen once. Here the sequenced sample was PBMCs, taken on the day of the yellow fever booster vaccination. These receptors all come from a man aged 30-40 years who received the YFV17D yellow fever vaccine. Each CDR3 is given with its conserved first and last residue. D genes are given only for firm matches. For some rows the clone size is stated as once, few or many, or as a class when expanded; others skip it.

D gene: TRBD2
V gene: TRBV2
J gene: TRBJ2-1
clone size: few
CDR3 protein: CASSGRRLAGVAYNEQFF
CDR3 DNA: TGTGCCAGCAGTGGCCGGCGACTAGCGGGAGTTGCCTACAATGAGCAGTTCTTC

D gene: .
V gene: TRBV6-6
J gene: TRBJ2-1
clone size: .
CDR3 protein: CASSSYSANEQFF
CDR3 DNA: TGTGCCAGCAGCTCCTACTCGGCCAATGAGCAGTTCTTC

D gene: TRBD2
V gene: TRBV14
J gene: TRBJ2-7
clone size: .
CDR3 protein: CASSQVSTLAGELYEQYF
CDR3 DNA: TGTGCCAGCAGCCAAGTTTCGACCCTAGCGGGAGAGTTGTACGAGCAGTACTTC

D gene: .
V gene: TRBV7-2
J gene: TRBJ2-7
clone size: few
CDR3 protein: CASSHETVGEQYF
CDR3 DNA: TGTGCCAGCAGCCACGAGACGGTGGGGGAGCAGTACTTC

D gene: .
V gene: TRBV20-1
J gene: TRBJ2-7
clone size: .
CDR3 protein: CSAGVGPYEQYF
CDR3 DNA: TGCAGTGCGGGGGTGGGTCCCTACGAGCAGTACTTC

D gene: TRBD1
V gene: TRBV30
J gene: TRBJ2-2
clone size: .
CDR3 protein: CAWSWDRFTGELFF
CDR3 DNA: TGTGCCTGGAGTTGGGACAGGTTCACCGGGGAGCTGTTTTTT

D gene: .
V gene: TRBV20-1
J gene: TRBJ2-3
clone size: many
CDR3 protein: CSARRADTQYF
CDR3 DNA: TGCAGTGCTCGGAGGGCAGATACGCAGTATTTT

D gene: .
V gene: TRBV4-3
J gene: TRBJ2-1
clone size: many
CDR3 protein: CASSFIAGAYNEQFF
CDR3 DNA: TGCGCCAGCAGCTTTATCGCGGGGGCTTACAATGAGCAGTTCTTC

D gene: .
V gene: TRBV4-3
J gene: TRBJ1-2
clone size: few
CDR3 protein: CASSQERASNYGYTF
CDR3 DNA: TGCGCCAGCAGCCAAGAGAGGGCGAGTAACTATGGCTACACCTTC

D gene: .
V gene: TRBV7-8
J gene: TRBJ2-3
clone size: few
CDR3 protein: CASTARQVSTDTQYF
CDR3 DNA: TGTGCCAGCACTGCTCGTCAAGTTAGCACAGATACGCAGTATTTT